Shown below are 29 T cell receptor beta chains from a single sample sequenced in a study of immune evolution from preneoplasia to lung adenocarcinoma. The repertoire was sequenced with immunoSEQ multiplex PCR; TCRdb's copy has only in-frame clones and lacks some. Of over 3,500 clones detected, around four fifths appear once; the ten largest clones hold around 8%. Source material: FFPE lung adenocarcinoma in situ tissue. The receptors were sampled from a person between 55 and 80 years old with lung adenocarcinoma.

This chain connects TRBV19 to TRBJ1-2, with D possibly matching TRBD1 (5 bases). Germline V gives CDR1 LNHDA, CDR2 SQIVND (reference sequence). The CDR3 contains 14 residues. Trimming pared 3 bases from V and 4 bases from J, leaving 12 bases between. CDR3 amino acids: CASSINRDGYGYTF. Written as DNA, the CDR3 is TGTGCCAGTAGTATCAACCGGGACGGCTATGGCTACACCTTC. The full variable domain, its missing parts supplied by reference TRBV19 and TRBJ1-2, is DGGITQSPKYLFRKEGQNVTLSCEQNLNHDAMYWYRQDPGQGLRLIYYSQIVNDFQKGDIAEGYSVSREKKESFPLTVTSAQKNPTAFYLCASSINRDGYGYTFGSGTRLTVV.

The chain uses TRBV6-6 and TRBJ2-7; D may be TRBD1 or TRBD2 (5 bases each). The CDR3 has 13 amino acids. V dropped 6 bases and J dropped 1 base, with 10 bases sitting between them. CDR1 is MNHNY, CDR2 SVGAGI, per germline (reference sequence). CDR3: CASRYGTSYEQYF. CDR3 nucleotide sequence: TGTGCCAGCAGATATGGGACGTCCTACGAGCAGTACTTC.

The gene calls are TRBV6-5 and TRBJ1-2; D uncertain. This CDR3 has 13 amino acids. Germline V gene sequence: CDR1 MNHEY, CDR2 SVGAGI. V was pared by 0 bases and J by 11 bases, with 13 bases between. Written as DNA, the CDR3 is TGTGCCAGCAGTTACTCGCGGCAGCTCGGGTACACCTTC. This encodes CASSYSRQLGYTF.

This clone was found a few times. The V call is TRBV7-9, the J call TRBJ1-2; 10 bases fit TRBD1. Germline V gene lookup returns CDR1 SEHNR and CDR2 FQNEAQ (reference sequence). The CDR3 contains 15 residues. J lost 4 bases, V lost 5 bases, and 7 bases had no gene match. The CDR3 DNA reads as TGTGCCAGCAGCGCAGGGACAGGGGTTCGCTATGGCTACACCTTC. It is translated as CASSAGTGVRYGYTF.

The rearrangement links TRBV11-3 to TRBJ2-7, with a weak D call TRBD2 (5 bases). The V end was cut by 1 base, the J end by 2 bases, with 9 bases between. The CDR3 sequence is 14 residues long. Germline V CDR1 and CDR2: SGHNT, YENEEA. In nucleotides, the CDR3 is TGTGCCAGCAGCTTAGCCCGAGGGCCCTACGAGCAGTACTTC. Translating gives CASSLARGPYEQYF.

The genes are TRBV28 and TRBJ1-5, with TRBD1 as a possible D gene (6 bases). This CDR3 region has 13 residues. V gave up 5 bases and J gave up 9 bases, with 14 bases separating them. From germline, CDR1 is MDHEN and CDR2 SYDVKM. The CDR3 DNA is TGTGCCAGCAGTAGGGCGGGGGCTCTGCCCCAGCATTTT. Protein product: CASSRAGALPQHF.

The chain is built from TRBV7-9 and TRBJ1-6, with 7 bases fitting TRBD1. V shed 1 base and J 8 bases; nucleotides not matched to a gene: 5. Germline CDR1 SEHNR, CDR2 FQNEAQ (reference sequence). The CDR3 has 15 residues. The CDR3 is CASSLEGGGYSPLHF. The CDR3 DNA follows: TGTGCCAGCAGCTTAGAAGGGGGCGGTTATTCACCCCTCCACTTT.

The gene calls are TRBV7-8 and TRBJ1-2; 11 bases are shared with TRBD1. Trimming took 3 bases from V and 8 from J; bases not matched to a gene: 14. The CDR3 runs to 17 residues. The germline V gene has CDR1 SGHVS and CDR2 FQNEAQ. This CDR3 reads CASSLWGGQGAIGGYTF. DNA of the CDR3: TGTGCCAGCAGCTTGTGGGGTGGACAGGGGGCGATTGGAGGCTACACCTTC.

The J gene is TRBJ2-5, the V gene TRBV28; TRBD1 agrees at 7 bases. CDR1 MDHEN and CDR2 SYDVKM come from the germline V gene. V trimming: 2 bases; J trimming: 1 base; junction bases outside the gene matches: 4. This CDR3 is 15 amino acids long. CDR3 DNA sequence: TGTGCCAGCAGTTTAAGGGGGCTCCTCCAAGAGACCCAGTACTTC. Its translation is CASSLRGLLQETQYF. Variable domain in full (rest from reference TRBV28 and TRBJ2-5): DVKVTQSSRYLVKRTGEKVFLECVQDMDHENMFWYRQDPGLGLRLIYFSYDVKMKEKGDIPEGYSVSREKKERFSLILESASTNQTSMYLCASSLRGLLQETQYFGPGTRLLVL.

This chain connects TRBV27 to TRBJ2-1, with 11 nucleotides matching TRBD2. CDR3 length equals 17 residues. Germline values: CDR1 MNHEY, CDR2 SMNVEV (reference sequence). Unmatched junction bases numbered 12, after V lost 6 bases and J lost 5 bases. As DNA, the CDR3 is TGTGCCAGCAGGGGCCTAGCGGGAGGTACTCCTAACAATGAGCAGTTCTTC. Encoded protein: CASRGLAGGTPNNEQFF.

V and J are TRBV5-3 and TRBJ1-3; D perhaps matches TRBD1 (6 bases). Being an ORF, TRBV5-3 has a function that is uncertain. V was clipped by 2 bases and J by 0 bases, with 12 bases between them. The CDR3 runs to 16 residues. Here the CDR3 reads CARSFATGSSGNTIYF. In DNA, the CDR3 is TGTGCCAGAAGCTTCGCGACAGGTTCCTCTGGAAACACCATATATTTT.

The rearrangement joins TRBV28 to TRBJ2-7, with TRBD1 identical over 10 bases. The CDR3 sequence is 14 residues long. J gave up 5 bases and V 6 bases, and 7 bases lay outside the gene matches. Germline V gene data show CDR1 as MDHEN and CDR2 as SYDVKM. The CDR3, as DNA: TGTGCCAGCAGCCGACAGGGGGCAAATAACGAGCAGTACTTC. This encodes CASSRQGANNEQYF.

The chain has TRBV7-9 and TRBJ2-5; D gene ambiguous. The CDR3 length is 15 residues. V was clipped by 1 base and J by 1 base, with 10 bases between them. CDR1 is SEHNR, CDR2 FQNEAQ, per germline (reference sequence). In DNA, the CDR3 is TGTGCCAGCAGCTTAGGAAAAGGGATCCAAGAGACCCAGTACTTC. It codes for CASSLGKGIQETQYF.

The rearrangement joins TRBV7-9 to TRBJ2-7, with no clear D. From germline, CDR1 is SEHNR and CDR2 FQNEAQ (reference sequence). The CDR3 spans 11 residues. V shed 5 bases and J shed 3 bases, with 5 bases lying between them. As DNA, the CDR3 is TGTGCCAGCAGCCTGAACTACGAGCAGTACTTC. Translating it yields CASSLNYEQYF.

The chain uses TRBV9 and TRBJ1-6; possibly TRBD1 for D (5 bases). Trimming left V 3 bases short and J 7 bases short, with 8 bases between. Per the germline V gene, CDR1 is SGDLS and CDR2 is YYNGEE. The CDR3 runs to 13 residues. The CDR3 bases are TGTGCCAGCAGCGCGGGACCCAATTCACCCCTCCACTTT. This codes for CASSAGPNSPLHF. Combining the CDR3 with reference TRBV9 and TRBJ1-6 gives the whole variable domain DSGVTQTPKHLITATGQRVTLRCSPRSGDLSVYWYQQSLDQGLQFLIQYYNGEERAKGNILERFSAQQFPDLHSELNLSSLELGDSALYFCASSAGPNSPLHFGNGTRLTVT.

This clone was recorded a few times. V and J are TRBV7-9 and TRBJ1-2; 9 nucleotides line up with TRBD1. This CDR3 is built from 12 residues. V lost 5 bases to trimming and J lost 8 bases; unmatched junction nucleotides: 3. Germline CDR1 SEHNR, CDR2 FQNEAQ (reference sequence). The CDR3 coding sequence is TGTGCCAGCAGCCAGGGACAGGGAGGCTACACCTTC. This sequence encodes CASSQGQGGYTF.

The chain couples TRBV19 to TRBJ1-5; a possible D gene is TRBD1 (5 bases). The V gene's germline CDR1 is LNHDA and CDR2 SQIVND (reference sequence). The V and J ends lost 7 bases and 3 bases respectively, with 13 bases between them. The CDR3 is 14 amino acids. CDR3 residues: CASMGRGINQPQHF. CDR3 DNA: TGTGCCAGTATGGGTCGGGGCATCAATCAGCCCCAGCATTTT.

The chain carries TRBV28 and TRBJ2-6; TRBD1 agrees at 8 bases. Germline-derived CDR1 and CDR2 are MDHEN and SYDVKM. The ends lost 5 bases at V and 0 bases at J; junction bases unmatched: 9. This CDR3 has 18 residues. CDR3 DNA: TGTGCCAGCAGTCTGTCCAGGGGGCGCGGCTCTGGGGCCAACGTCCTGACTTTC. Translated, it gives CASSLSRGRGSGANVLTF.

The gene calls are TRBV10-3 and TRBJ1-1; 12 bases fit TRBD1. Germline assignment: CDR1 ENHRY and CDR2 SYGVKD. V dropped 11 bases and J dropped 0; count of bases not matched to a gene: 4. CDR3 size: 14 residues. The CDR3 loop reads CAVRDRGLNTEAFF. The CDR3 nucleotides are TGTGCCGTTAGGGACAGGGGGCTGAACACTGAAGCTTTCTTT.

J is TRBJ2-7 and V is TRBV28, with D possibly being TRBD1 (6 bases). Germline loops: CDR1 MDHEN, CDR2 SYDVKM. With 2 bases removed from V and 4 bases from J, the gap between germline ends came to 9 bases. The CDR3 is 13 amino acids. CDR3: CASSLQGSYEQYF. CDR3 coding DNA: TGTGCCAGCAGTTTACAGGGGAGTTACGAGCAGTACTTC.

The chain couples TRBV6-1 to TRBJ1-2; the D gene is possibly TRBD1 (6 bases). The V and J ends lost 1 base and 5 bases respectively, with 11 bases between them. The CDR3 spans 14 residues. CDR1 MNHNS and CDR2 SASEGT come from the germline V gene. Here the CDR3 DNA reads TGTGCCAGCAGTGAAGGGGCAGGACAGTATGGCTACACCTTC. Translated, it gives CASSEGAGQYGYTF.

This chain links TRBV6-5 with TRBJ1-2, with 7 positions matching TRBD1. The CDR3 runs to 14 residues. V lost 6 bases to trimming and J lost 7 bases; unmatched junction nucleotides: 11. Germline V gives CDR1 MNHEY, CDR2 SVGAGI. The CDR3: CASSPQGGGRGYTF. CDR3 nucleotide sequence: TGTGCCAGCAGCCCCCAGGGGGGGGGACGTGGCTACACCTTC.

The chain couples TRBV14 to TRBJ1-3, with D possibly matching TRBD1 (6 bases). From germline, CDR1 is SGHDN and CDR2 FVKESK. This CDR3 is 17 amino acids long. V was clipped by 2 bases and J by 2 bases, with 16 bases between them. For the CDR3, the DNA is TGTGCCAGCAGCCAATCGACAGGAGTAGTCGCTGGAAACACCATATATTTT. It encodes CASSQSTGVVAGNTIYF.

The chain is built from TRBV5-4 and TRBJ1-1, with D perhaps TRBD1 (5 bases). Germline CDR1 is SGHNT and CDR2 is YYREEE (reference sequence). The CDR3 totals 17 residues. V was pared by 0 bases and J by 0 bases, with 15 bases between. This CDR3 is CASSLGPGTTMNTEAFF. The CDR3 nucleotides are TGTGCCAGCAGCTTGGGTCCAGGGACTACAATGAACACTGAAGCTTTCTTT.

This clone was observed once. The chain recombines TRBV9 with TRBJ2-7, with TRBD1 identical over 9 bases. Losses at the gene ends were 2 bases for V and 2 bases for J; bases not matched to a gene: 5. Looked up from germline, CDR1 is SGDLS and CDR2 is YYNGEE. This CDR3 has 15 amino acids. CDR3 bases: TGTGCCAGCAGCGTCTCCGGGACAGGGCCCTACGAGCAGTACTTC. Its translation: CASSVSGTGPYEQYF.

The rearrangement joins TRBV5-3 to TRBJ2-7; D is unresolved. Being an ORF, TRBV5-3 has a function that is uncertain. The CDR3 is 16 residues long. V was pared by 2 bases and J by 0 bases, with 15 bases between. CDR3 in DNA: TGTGCCAGAAGCTTTCGACTGGATTCAAGCTCCTACGAGCAGTACTTC. Translated: CARSFRLDSSSYEQYF.

This clone was detected only once. The J gene is TRBJ1-1, the V gene TRBV7-9; unclear D gene. V lost 5 bases to trimming and J lost 3 bases, with 19 bases between them. The germline gives CDR1 SEHNR, CDR2 FQNEAQ (reference sequence). This CDR3 contains 16 residues. The CDR3 here is CASSPHNGLIYTEAFF. The CDR3 nucleotides read TGTGCCAGCAGCCCCCATAACGGTCTGATCTACACTGAAGCTTTCTTT.

The chain couples TRBV28 to TRBJ2-1, with TRBD1 matching 8 bases. Per the germline V gene, CDR1 is MDHEN and CDR2 is SYDVKM. After removal of 7 bases from V and 7 bases from J, the junction contained 6 bases not matched to a gene. This CDR3 contains 13 residues. CDR3 sequence reads: CASTPGQVNEQFF. CDR3 in DNA: TGTGCCAGCACTCCGGGACAGGTTAATGAGCAGTTCTTC.

The rearrangement links TRBV11-3 to TRBJ2-1, with D possibly TRBD2 on 7 matching bases. The V and J ends lost 8 bases and 10 bases respectively, with 12 bases between them. Germline loops: CDR1 SGHNT, CDR2 YENEEA. The CDR3 length is 11 residues. The CDR3 coding sequence is TGTGCCAGCCTTAGGGGGGGGGAGCAGTTCTTC. Translating it yields CASLRGGEQFF.